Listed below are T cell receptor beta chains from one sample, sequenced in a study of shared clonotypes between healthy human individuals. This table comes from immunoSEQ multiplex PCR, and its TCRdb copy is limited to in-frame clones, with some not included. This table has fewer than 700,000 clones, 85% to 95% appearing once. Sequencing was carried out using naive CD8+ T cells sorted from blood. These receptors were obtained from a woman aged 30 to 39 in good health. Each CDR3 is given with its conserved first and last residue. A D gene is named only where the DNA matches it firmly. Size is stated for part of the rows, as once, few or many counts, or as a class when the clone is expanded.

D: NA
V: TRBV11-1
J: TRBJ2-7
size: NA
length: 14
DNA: TGTGCCAGCAGCAGGGATGTCCCATCCTACGAGCAGTACTTC
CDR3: CASSRDVPSYEQYF

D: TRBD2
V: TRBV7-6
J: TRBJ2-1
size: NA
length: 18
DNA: TGTGCCAGCAGCTCCCCCCAAGGACTAGCGGGGCGCTACAATGAGCAGTTCTTC
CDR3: CASSSPQGLAGRYNEQFF

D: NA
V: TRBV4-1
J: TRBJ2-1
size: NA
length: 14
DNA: TGCGCCAGCAGCCGAAACGACGGCAACAATGAGCAGTTCTTC
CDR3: CASSRNDGNNEQFF

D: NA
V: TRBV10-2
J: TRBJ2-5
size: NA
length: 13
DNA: TGCGCCAGCAGCCCTATTGTCCTAGAGACCCAGTACTTC
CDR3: CASSPIVLETQYF

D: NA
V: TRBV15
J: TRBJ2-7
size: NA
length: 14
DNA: TGTGCCACCAGCAGCCTCGTGAGCTCCTACGAGCAGTACTTC
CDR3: CATSSLVSSYEQYF

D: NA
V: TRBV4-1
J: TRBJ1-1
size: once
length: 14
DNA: TGCGCCAGCAGCCATCGGGCCTTGAACACTGAAGCTTTCTTT
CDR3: CASSHRALNTEAFF

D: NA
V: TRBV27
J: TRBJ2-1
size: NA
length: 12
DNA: TGTGCCAGCAGATCCTCCTACAATGAGCAGTTCTTC
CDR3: CASRSSYNEQFF

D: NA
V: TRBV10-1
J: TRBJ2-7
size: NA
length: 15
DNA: TGCGCCAGCAGTGGGGGACTTCTGAGCTCCTACGAGCAGTACTTC
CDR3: CASSGGLLSSYEQYF

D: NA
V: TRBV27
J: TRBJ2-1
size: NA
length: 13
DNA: TGTGCCAGCAGTTTTGGCGGCTACAATGAGCAGTTCTTC
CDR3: CASSFGGYNEQFF

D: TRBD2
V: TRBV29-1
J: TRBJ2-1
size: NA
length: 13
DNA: TGCAGCGTTGGTAGCGGGGAGCGCAATGAGCAGTTCTTC
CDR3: CSVGSGERNEQFF

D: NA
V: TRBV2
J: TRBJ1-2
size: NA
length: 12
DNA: TGTGCCAGCGACATTTCTAACTATGGCTACACCTTC
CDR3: CASDISNYGYTF

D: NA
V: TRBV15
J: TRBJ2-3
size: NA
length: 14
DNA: TGTGCCACCAGCACCGACAGAAGCACAGATACGCAGTATTTT
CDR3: CATSTDRSTDTQYF

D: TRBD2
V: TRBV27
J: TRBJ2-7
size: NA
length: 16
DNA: TGTGCCAGCAGTCCGCGGCGGGAGAGCCTAGTCTACGAGCAGTACTTC
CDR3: CASSPRRESLVYEQYF

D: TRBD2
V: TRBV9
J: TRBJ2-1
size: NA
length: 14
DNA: TGTGCCAGCAGCCTCGGACTAGCGGGAGGGCACTTGATCTTC
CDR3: CASSLGLAGGHLIF

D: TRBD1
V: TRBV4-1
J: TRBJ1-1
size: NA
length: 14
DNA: TGCGCCAGCAGCCAACAGACAGGGGCCACTGAAGCTTTCTTT
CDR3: CASSQQTGATEAFF

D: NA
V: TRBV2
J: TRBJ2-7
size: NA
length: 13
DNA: TGTGCCAGCAGTGAAGCGCAGGGCTACGAGCAGTACTTC
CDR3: CASSEAQGYEQYF

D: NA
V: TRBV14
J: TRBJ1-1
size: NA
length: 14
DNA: TGTGCCAGCAGCCAACCCCCCGGAGGACTAGGAGCTTTCTTT
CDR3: CASSQPPGGLGAFF

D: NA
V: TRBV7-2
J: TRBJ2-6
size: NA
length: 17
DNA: TGTGCCAGCAGCTTGGGGGTTCATACCTCTGGGGCCAACGTCCTGACTTTC
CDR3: CASSLGVHTSGANVLTF

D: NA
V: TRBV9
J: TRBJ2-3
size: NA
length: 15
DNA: TGTGCCAGCAGCGTAGAAGCTAGAAACACAGATACGCAGTATTTT
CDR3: CASSVEARNTDTQYF

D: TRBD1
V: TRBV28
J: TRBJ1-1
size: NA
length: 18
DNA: TGTGCCAGCAGTTCTCAAATTATTAGGACAGGTTTGAACACTGAAGCTTTCTTT
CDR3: CASSSQIIRTGLNTEAFF

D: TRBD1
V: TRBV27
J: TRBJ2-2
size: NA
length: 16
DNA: TGTGCCAGCAGTTTATCGGCCGGGACAGGGACCGGGGAGCTGTTTTTT
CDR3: CASSLSAGTGTGELFF

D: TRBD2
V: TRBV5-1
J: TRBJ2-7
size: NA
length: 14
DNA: TGCGCCAGCAGAAAGCGGGAGGGATTCCACGAGCAGTACTTC
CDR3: CASRKREGFHEQYF

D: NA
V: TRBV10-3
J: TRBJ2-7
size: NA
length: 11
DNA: TGTGCCATCCCCGTGAGCTACGAGCAGTACTTC
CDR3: CAIPVSYEQYF

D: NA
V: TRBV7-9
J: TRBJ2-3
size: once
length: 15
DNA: TGTGCCAGCAGCTTAGGGACCGGGAGTTTGGATACGCAGTATTTT
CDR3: CASSLGTGSLDTQYF

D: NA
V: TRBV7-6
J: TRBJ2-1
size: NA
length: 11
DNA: TGTGCCAGCAGCTTAGTCCATGAGCAGTTCTTC
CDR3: CASSLVHEQFF

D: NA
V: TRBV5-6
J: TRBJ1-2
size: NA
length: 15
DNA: TGTGCCAGCAGCTTGGTCAGCGGAGAGAACTATGGCTACACCTTC
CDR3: CASSLVSGENYGYTF

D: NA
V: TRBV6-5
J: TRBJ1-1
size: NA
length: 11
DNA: TGTGCCAGCAGTTACTCAGGGGAAGCTTTCTTT
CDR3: CASSYSGEAFF

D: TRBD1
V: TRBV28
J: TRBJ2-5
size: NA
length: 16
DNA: TGTGCCAGCAGTTTAGGGACAGGGACCTTCGAAGAGACCCAGTACTTC
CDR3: CASSLGTGTFEETQYF

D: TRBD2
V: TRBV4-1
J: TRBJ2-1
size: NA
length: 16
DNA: TGCGCCAGCAGCCAAAGGGGCCTAGCGGCTTACAATGAGCAGTTCTTC
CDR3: CASSQRGLAAYNEQFF

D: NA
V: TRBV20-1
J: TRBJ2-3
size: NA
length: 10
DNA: TGCAGTGCGCCCCAAGATACGCAGTATTTT
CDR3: CSAPQDTQYF

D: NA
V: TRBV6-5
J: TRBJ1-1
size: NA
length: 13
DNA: TGTGCCAGCAGTTACTCGAGTGAAGTAGAAGCTTTCTTT
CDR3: CASSYSSEVEAFF

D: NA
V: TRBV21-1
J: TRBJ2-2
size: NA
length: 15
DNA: TGTGCCAGCAGCACCAGGACAGGGGAGGAGGGGGAGCTGTTTTTT
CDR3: CASSTRTGEEGELFF

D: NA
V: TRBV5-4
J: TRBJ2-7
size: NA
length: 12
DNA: TGTGCCAGCAGCGGGCGCTCTAGAGAGCAGTACTTC
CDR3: CASSGRSREQYF

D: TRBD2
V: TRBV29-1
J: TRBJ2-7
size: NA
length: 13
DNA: TGCAGCGTTGAAGAGGGGGGGAACTACGAGCAGTACTTC
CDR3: CSVEEGGNYEQYF

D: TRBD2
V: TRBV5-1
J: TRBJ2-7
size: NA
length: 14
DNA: TGCGCCAGCAGCTTGGAAGGGGAGGGCTACGAGCAGTACTTC
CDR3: CASSLEGEGYEQYF

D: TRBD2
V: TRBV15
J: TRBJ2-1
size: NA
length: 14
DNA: TGTGCCACCAGCGGAGGAAGACTAGCGGGCGAGCAGTTCTTC
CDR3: CATSGGRLAGEQFF

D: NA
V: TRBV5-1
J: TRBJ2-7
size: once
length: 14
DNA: TGCGCCAGCAGCTTGGGACTGGGGTCCGACGAGCAGTACTTC
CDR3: CASSLGLGSDEQYF

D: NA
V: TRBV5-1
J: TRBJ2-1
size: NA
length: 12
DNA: TGCGCCAGCGCCGACTCCGGAGACGAGCAGTTCTTC
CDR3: CASADSGDEQFF

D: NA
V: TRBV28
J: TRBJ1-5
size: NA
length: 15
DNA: TGTGCCAGCAGATATGACAGGATTAGCAATCAGCCCCAGCATTTT
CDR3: CASRYDRISNQPQHF

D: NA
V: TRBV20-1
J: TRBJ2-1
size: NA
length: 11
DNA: TGCAGTGCTACCTTCCCCGGGGAGCAGTTCTTC
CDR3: CSATFPGEQFF

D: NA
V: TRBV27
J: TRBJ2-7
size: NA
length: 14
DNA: TGTGCCAGCAGTTTCGGCCAGGCCGTCTACGAGCAGTACTTC
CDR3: CASSFGQAVYEQYF

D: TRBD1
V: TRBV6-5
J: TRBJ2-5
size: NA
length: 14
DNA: TGTGCCAGCAGTTACACTACAGGGGCAGAGACCCAGTACTTC
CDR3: CASSYTTGAETQYF